This TCR beta chain is from a study of T-cell reconstitution after alpha-beta-depleted transplantation in children. Broader study findings: T-cell counts and diversity were attributed mostly to newly produced T cells one year after transplant. Expanded graft clones, several hundred of them, were reportedly the source of alpha-beta T cells about two months after transplant. High day-60 TCRbeta diversity in some patients came from surviving recipient T cells and thymic progenitors.

With regard to this clonotype: The target antigen is unknown.

Between the trimmed V and J ends, which lost 4 bases and 0 bases, there was a span of 11 bases. The CDR3 has 15 amino acids. In germline, CDR1 is SGHVS, CDR2 FQNEAQ. Preparation of the TCRbeta library involved a method that used unique molecular identifiers. TCRdb passed the PCR reads through MiXCR, listing each CDR3 protein once. Here the sample spans about 830,000 distinct CDR3 sequences, roughly 15% being singletons. Source: PBMCs, mostly from graft donor cells, taken 360 days after TCRalphabeta/CD19-depleted stem cell transplant. This TCR derives from a male patient younger than 18 who had a stem cell transplant for acute lymphoblastic leukemia, so the T cells may come from the graft donor. The chain uses TRBV7-8 and TRBJ2-3; a weak D match, TRBD2 (5 bases). The CDR3 region is CASSWTHDSTDTQYF. The CDR3 region has the DNA TGTGCCAGCAGCTGGACTCATGACAGCACAGATACGCAGTATTTT.